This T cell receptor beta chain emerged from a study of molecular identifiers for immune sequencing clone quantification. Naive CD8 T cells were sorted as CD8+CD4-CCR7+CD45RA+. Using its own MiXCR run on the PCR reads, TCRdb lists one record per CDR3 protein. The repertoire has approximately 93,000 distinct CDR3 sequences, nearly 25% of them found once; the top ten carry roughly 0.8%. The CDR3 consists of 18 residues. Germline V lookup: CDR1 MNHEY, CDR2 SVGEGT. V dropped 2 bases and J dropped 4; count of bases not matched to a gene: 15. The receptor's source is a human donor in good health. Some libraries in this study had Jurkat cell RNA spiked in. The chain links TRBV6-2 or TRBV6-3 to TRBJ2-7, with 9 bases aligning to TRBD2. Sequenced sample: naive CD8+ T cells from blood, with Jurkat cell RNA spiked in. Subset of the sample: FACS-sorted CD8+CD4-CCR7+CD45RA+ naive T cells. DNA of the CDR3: TGTGCCAGCAGTTACCCCAATCCGGGACTAGCAGGGTCGTACGAGCAGTACTTC. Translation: CASSYPNPGLAGSYEQYF.